Listed below are T cell receptor beta chains from one sample, sequenced in a study of shared clonotypes between healthy human individuals. Profiling relied on immunoSEQ multiplex PCR, and the TCRdb table lists in-frame clones only, not all of them. This sample has some 900,000 clones, with more than 75% found just once. The sequencing input was memory CD4+ T cells sorted from blood. The receptor set was obtained from a man younger than 35 in good health. CDR3s include the opening cysteine and the closing phenylalanine or tryptophan. Each record gives: J gene, V gene, clone size, D gene, CDR3 protein, CDR3 DNA. D genes are given only for firm matches. For some rows the clone size is stated as once, few or many, or as a class when expanded; others skip it.

>TRBJ1-4|TRBV6-6|.|TRBD1
CASSSTGGVNEKLFF
TGTGCCAGCAGCTCCACAGGGGGCGTGAATGAAAAACTGTTTTTT
>TRBJ2-3|TRBV19|.|.
CASSIQGGTDTQYF
TGTGCCAGTAGTATCCAGGGCGGTACAGATACGCAGTATTTT
>TRBJ2-3|TRBV7-6|.|.
CASSSGGGPLKDTQYF
TGTGCCAGCAGCTCCGGCGGCGGGCCGCTCAAAGATACGCAGTATTTT
>TRBJ2-5|TRBV7-9|many|.
CASSTGLGETQYF
TGTGCCAGCAGTACAGGGTTGGGGGAGACCCAGTACTTC
>TRBJ2-2|TRBV11-2|.|.
CASSLGLHTGELFF
TGTGCCAGCAGCCTGGGACTCCACACCGGGGAGCTGTTTTTT
>TRBJ1-1|TRBV5-1|.|.
CASSLAVGGPDEAFF
TGCGCCAGCAGCTTGGCTGTGGGTGGGCCAGATGAAGCTTTCTTT
>TRBJ2-6|TRBV18|.|TRBD1
CASSPGTGTSGANVLTF
TGTGCCAGCTCACCCGGGACAGGTACCTCTGGGGCCAACGTCCTGACTTTC
>TRBJ2-2|TRBV6-5|once|TRBD1
CASRHQQGRGELFF
TGTGCCAGCAGGCACCAACAGGGGAGAGGGGAGCTGTTTTTT
>TRBJ2-3|TRBV29-1|.|.
CSVGTTPSPDTQYF
TGCAGCGTAGGGACCACTCCGAGCCCAGATACGCAGTATTTT
>TRBJ1-1|TRBV11-1|once|TRBD1
CASSPGDSSNTEAFF
TGTGCCAGCAGTCCCGGGGACAGCTCGAACACTGAAGCTTTCTTT
>TRBJ2-7|TRBV28|.|TRBD1
CASSYTGTDSYEQYF
TGTGCCAGCAGTTACACCGGGACAGACTCCTACGAGCAGTACTTC
>TRBJ2-1|TRBV2|.|.
CASSPGTIANEQFF
TGTGCCAGCAGTCCCGGGACCATCGCGAATGAGCAGTTCTTC
>TRBJ1-6|TRBV30|.|.
CAWSPQGNSPLHF
TGTGCCTGGAGTCCACAGGGAAATTCACCCCTCCACTTT
>TRBJ2-2|TRBV30|.|.
CAWSVGGDGELFF
TGTGCCTGGAGTGTTGGTGGAGATGGGGAGCTGTTTTTT
>TRBJ2-4|TRBV6-1|.|.
CASSGQRNIQYF
TGTGCCAGCAGCGGGCAGAGGAACATTCAGTACTTC
>TRBJ2-1|TRBV29-1|.|.
CSVEDIPLWGVEQFF
TGCAGCGTTGAAGATATTCCACTATGGGGGGTTGAGCAGTTCTTC
>TRBJ1-5|TRBV6-5|few|.
CASSYGVSGPQHF
TGTGCCAGCAGTTACGGGGTCTCGGGGCCCCAGCATTTT
>TRBJ1-6|TRBV28|few|.
CASSLSRQYNSPLHF
TGTGCCAGCAGTCTAAGCCGACAGTATAATTCACCCCTCCACTTT
>TRBJ2-4|TRBV2|.|.
CASSERGDLAKNIQYF
TGTGCCAGCAGTGAAAGGGGGGATCTAGCCAAAAACATTCAGTACTTC
>TRBJ2-2|TRBV19|.|TRBD1
CASSSQGEFGELFF
TGTGCCAGTAGTAGCCAGGGGGAATTCGGGGAGCTGTTTTTT
>TRBJ1-4|TRBV5-6|.|.
CASSVGSTNEKLFF
TGTGCCAGCAGCGTGGGGTCAACTAATGAAAAACTGTTTTTT
>TRBJ1-4|TRBV7-9|.|.
CASSLAQINEKLFF
TGTGCCAGCAGCTTAGCACAGATTAATGAAAAACTGTTTTTT
>TRBJ1-2|TRBV9|.|.
CASSESGFGYTF
TGTGCCAGCAGCGAATCAGGGTTTGGCTACACCTTC
>TRBJ2-7|TRBV19|few|TRBD1
CASRDPGQGAGEQYF
TGTGCCAGTAGGGATCCGGGACAGGGGGCAGGAGAGCAGTACTTC
>TRBJ2-7|TRBV9|.|.
CASSVMGSQGHEQYF
TGTGCCAGCAGCGTAATGGGCAGTCAAGGCCACGAGCAGTACTTC
>TRBJ1-2|TRBV19|.|.
CASSSIGTDYRGYTF
TGTGCCAGTTCGTCTATCGGTACGGATTATCGAGGCTACACCTTC
>TRBJ2-3|TRBV5-1|few|TRBD1
CASRPGQGQDTQYF
TGCGCCAGCAGACCAGGACAGGGACAAGATACGCAGTATTTT
>TRBJ2-2|TRBV9|.|.
CASSVAGAVNTGELFF
TGTGCCAGCAGCGTAGCCGGGGCGGTGAACACCGGGGAGCTGTTTTTT
>TRBJ1-5|TRBV19|.|TRBD1
CASSMWGDRGLSNQPQHF
TGTGCCAGTAGTATGTGGGGAGACAGGGGGCTTAGCAATCAGCCCCAGCATTTT
>TRBJ2-2|TRBV19|.|.
CASSIRLVSTGELFF
TGTGCCAGTAGTATAAGACTAGTCAGCACCGGGGAGCTGTTTTTT
>TRBJ2-7|TRBV6-1|.|.
CASSHPRYEQYF
TGTGCCAGCAGTCACCCGAGATACGAGCAGTACTTC
>TRBJ2-3|TRBV10-3|.|TRBD2
CASKGTTSTDTQYF
TGTGCCTCCAAGGGGACTACTAGCACAGATACGCAGTATTTT
>TRBJ1-2|TRBV7-2|.|.
CASSFRPYGYTF
TGTGCCAGCAGCTTCCGGCCCTATGGCTACACCTTC
>TRBJ1-2|TRBV19|once|TRBD1
CVTGGFNYGYTF
TGTGTGACAGGGGGCTTCAACTATGGCTACACCTTC
>TRBJ1-3|TRBV6-5|.|.
CASSLDTARGNTIYF
TGTGCCAGCAGCCTGGACACCGCTCGGGGAAACACCATATATTTT
>TRBJ2-5|TRBV18|once|TRBD2
CASSEGLAGRPATNF
TGTGCCAGCTCAGAGGGACTAGCGGGGCGCCCAGCAACGAACTTC
>TRBJ1-2|TRBV18|.|.
CASSLTRDYGYTF
TGTGCCAGCTCCTTGACAAGGGACTATGGCTACACCTTC
>TRBJ1-5|TRBV30|.|.
CAWIPGLSNQPQHF
TGTGCCTGGATTCCGGGACTGAGCAATCAGCCCCAGCATTTT
>TRBJ2-1|TRBV7-2|.|TRBD2
CASSLGSGLAGVDNEQFF
TGTGCCAGCAGCTTAGGGTCCGGACTAGCGGGAGTAGACAATGAGCAGTTCTTC
>TRBJ2-5|TRBV5-1|.|TRBD2
CASSTGGPPETQYF
TGCGCCAGCAGCACGGGAGGGCCGCCGGAGACCCAGTACTTC
>TRBJ1-1|TRBV30|.|.
CAWMSQSNTEAFF
TGTGCCTGGATGTCACAATCGAACACTGAAGCTTTCTTT
>TRBJ1-2|TRBV9|.|.
CASSPRPGNYGYTF
TGTGCCAGCAGTCCTCGACCAGGGAACTATGGCTACACCTTC
>TRBJ1-6|TRBV18|.|.
CASSQETGSDSPLHF
TGTGCCAGCTCACAAGAAACAGGATCCGATTCACCCCTCCACTTT
>TRBJ2-3|TRBV30|.|.
CAWSEGGGTDTQYF
TGTGCCTGGAGTGAGGGAGGTGGCACAGATACGCAGTATTTT
>TRBJ1-5|TRBV6-1|few|.
CASRGYSNQPQHF
TGTGCCAGCAGGGGTTATAGCAATCAGCCCCAGCATTTT
>TRBJ1-1|TRBV2|.|.
CASSPGGGPSAFF
TGTGCCAGCAGCCCCGGGGGGGGCCCCTCGGCTTTCTTT
>TRBJ1-2|TRBV28|.|.
CASSLISGRGLGGYTF
TGTGCCAGCAGTCTCATTTCGGGGCGGGGCCTTGGTGGCTACACCTTC
>TRBJ1-4|TRBV10-2|.|.
CASRETGTEGEKLFF
TGCGCCAGCAGGGAAACCGGGACTGAGGGTGAAAAACTGTTTTTT
>TRBJ2-2|TRBV6-6|.|.
CASSYSTAGELFF
TGTGCCAGCAGTTACTCGACCGCCGGGGAGCTGTTTTTT
>TRBJ1-2|TRBV2|few|.
CASSDRDPLYGYTF
TGTGCCAGCAGTGATAGGGACCCATTATATGGCTACACCTTC
>TRBJ2-1|TRBV11-3|.|.
CASSPGTYNEQFF
TGTGCCAGCAGCCCTGGGACGTACAATGAGCAGTTCTTC
>TRBJ2-1|TRBV7-2|few|.
CASSLVQEGRKFF
TGTGCCAGCAGCTTAGTTCAAGAGGGCCGGAAGTTCTTC
>TRBJ2-7|TRBV30|.|.
CAWRLTSSYEQYF
TGTGCCTGGAGACTCACTAGCTCCTACGAGCAGTACTTC
>TRBJ1-1|TRBV19|few|.
CASSPNTMNTEAFF
TGTGCCAGTAGTCCGAATACCATGAACACTGAAGCTTTCTTT